The 6 T cell receptor beta chains presented below share a single source sample, sequenced in a study of T cells in localized non-small cell lung cancer. Data came from immunoSEQ multiplex PCR; TCRdb stores just in-frame clones and leaves some out. The data hold thousands of clones, with around 22% observed a single time. The specimen comprised normal lung tissue next to the tumor, sampled before any cancer treatment. The receptors shown here come from a male donor older than 55 with stage I lung adenocarcinoma.

This clone was detected only a few times. The chain joins TRBV11-3 to TRBJ2-7; perhaps TRBD2 as D (6 bases). Germline V gene sequence: CDR1 SGHNT, CDR2 YENEEA. With 4 bases removed from V and 7 bases from J, the gap between germline ends came to 17 bases. The CDR3 runs 14 residues. The CDR3 DNA sequence: TGTGCCAGCAGCTCAGGGACGCGGGGCAGAGAGCAGTACTTC. Encoded protein: CASSSGTRGREQYF.

This clone has a handful of counts. The chain links TRBV18 to TRBJ1-2; possibly TRBD1 for D (6 bases). The V gene's germline CDR1 is KGHSH and CDR2 LQKENI. V shed 3 bases and J shed 8 bases, with 10 bases lying between them. CDR3 length: 12 residues. The CDR3 here is CASSPTGYGYTF. The CDR3 DNA is TGTGCCAGCTCACCCACAGGGTACGGCTACACCTTC.

V gene TRBV9 combines with J gene TRBJ2-5; D is unresolved. Germline V gives CDR1 SGDLS, CDR2 YYNGEE. The CDR3 contains 13 residues. V was pared by 4 bases and J by 1 base, with 8 bases between. This chain's CDR3 is CASSPTLQETQYF. Written as DNA, the CDR3 is TGTGCCAGCAGCCCGACCCTCCAAGAGACCCAGTACTTC.

The chain recombines TRBV11-3 with TRBJ1-1; D remains unclear. The CDR3 has 14 amino acids. Germline V CDR1 and CDR2: SGHNT, YENEEA. Between the trimmed V and J ends, which lost 4 bases and 1 base, there was a span of 10 bases. The chain's CDR3 is CASSSRFGNTEAFF. The CDR3 nucleotides are TGTGCCAGCAGCTCTCGGTTTGGGAACACTGAAGCTTTCTTT. Supplemented by reference TRBV11-3 and TRBJ1-1, the full variable domain reads EAGVVQSPRYKIIEKKQPVAFWCNPISGHNTLYWYLQNLGQGPELLIRYENEEAVDDSQLPKDRFSAERLKGVDSTLKIQPAELGDSAVYLCASSSRFGNTEAFFGQGTRLTVV.

Sample share makes this clone medium-sized (0.01 to 0.1%). The J gene is TRBJ1-1, the V gene TRBV29-1; D is ambiguous. Trimming pared 0 bases from V and 2 bases from J, leaving 7 bases between. In germline, CDR1 is SQVTM, CDR2 ANQGSEA. The CDR3 is made up of 13 amino acids. CDR3 sequence: CSVEDGLNTEAFF. The CDR3 DNA is TGCAGCGTTGAAGATGGCTTAAACACTGAAGCTTTCTTT.

V usage is TRBV28 and J usage is TRBJ1-1; D not certain. Per germline, CDR1 MDHEN and CDR2 SYDVKM. V was shortened by 2 bases and J by 4 bases, with 17 bases between the two germline ends. This CDR3 is 16 amino acids long. The CDR3 sequence: CASSLMSNIESTEAFF. As DNA, the CDR3 is TGTGCCAGCAGTTTAATGTCAAATATAGAGAGCACTGAAGCTTTCTTT.